The rows below give T cell receptor beta chains drawn from one sample of a study of blood T cell repertoires in COVID-19. Clones were sequenced by immunoSEQ multiplex PCR, and TCRdb holds only the in-frame ones, with some missing. Of about 160,000 clones listed, about nine tenths are singletons. Specimen: peripheral blood. The receptors derive from a woman between 55 and 75 years old who had recovered from COVID-19. Each CDR3 is given with its conserved first and last residue. The D gene is left open where the match is weak. The listing skips clone size in some rows; elsewhere it reads once, few, many or a size class.

- - TRBJ1-2 TRBV12-3/TRBV12-4 TGTGCCAGCAGTTTGTCACAGATCTATGGCTACACCTTC CASSLSQIYGYTF
TRBD2 - TRBJ2-1 TRBV10-2 TGCGCCAGCAGCCGTACTAGCGGGGGAGTGAATGAGCAGTTCTTC CASSRTSGGVNEQFF
TRBD2 - TRBJ2-5 TRBV5-4 TGTGCCAGCAGCTTGAGGAGCGGGGGGGCTACGGAGACCCAGTACTTC CASSLRSGGATETQYF
TRBD1 - TRBJ2-7 TRBV7-2 TGTGCCAGCAGCTGGGGACCGGGACAGGGGACCTACGAGCAGTACTTC CASSWGPGQGTYEQYF
- - TRBJ2-2 TRBV3-1/TRBV3-2 TGTGCCAGCAGTGGCGGCGGGACCGCATCCACCGGGGAGCTGTTTTTT CASSGGGTASTGELFF
TRBD1 - TRBJ1-1 TRBV4-3 TGCGCCAGCAGCGCTCAGGGGGGTAGCACTGAAGCTTTCTTT CASSAQGGSTEAFF
- few TRBJ1-5 TRBV4-3 TGCGCCAGCAGCCAAGATGCGGGTAAGGGGGAGCCCCAGCATTTT CASSQDAGKGEPQHF
- - TRBJ2-1 TRBV5-1 TGCGCCAGCACCGGGCGGACAGAACCGAGCTCCTACAATGAGCAGTTCTTC CASTGRTEPSSYNEQFF
- - TRBJ1-1 TRBV6-2/TRBV6-3 TGTGCCAGCAGTTCTCATATTCCAGGTAACACTGAAGCTTTCTTT CASSSHIPGNTEAFF
- - TRBJ1-4 TRBV6-5 TGTGCCAGCAGTCTCTCATGGGCGACTAATGAAAAACTGTTTTTT CASSLSWATNEKLFF